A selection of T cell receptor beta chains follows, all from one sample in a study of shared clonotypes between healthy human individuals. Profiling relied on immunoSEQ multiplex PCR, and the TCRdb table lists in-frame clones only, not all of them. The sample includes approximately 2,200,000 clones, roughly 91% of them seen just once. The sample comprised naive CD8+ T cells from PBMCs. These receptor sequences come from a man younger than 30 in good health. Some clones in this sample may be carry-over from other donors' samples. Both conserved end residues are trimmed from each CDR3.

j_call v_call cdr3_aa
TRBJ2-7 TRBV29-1 SVQDGGPYEQY
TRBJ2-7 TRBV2 ASRGTGGPYEQY
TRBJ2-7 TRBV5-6 ASSWDRSPYEQY
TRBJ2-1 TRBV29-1 SVDLFRGEVYNEQF
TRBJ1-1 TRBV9 ASSPSGQTNTEAF
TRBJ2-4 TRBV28 ASSLAGEAKNIQY
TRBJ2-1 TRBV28 ASSSTLAGSYNEQF
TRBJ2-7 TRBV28 ASSFVGPGYEQY
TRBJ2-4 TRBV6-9 ASSPRTSRDIQY
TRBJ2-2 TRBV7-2 ASSSDSIANTGELF
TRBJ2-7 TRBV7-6 ASSALVAVEYEQY
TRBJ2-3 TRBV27 ASSMGTSASTDTQY
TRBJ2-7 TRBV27 ASSRLGTRHSYEQY
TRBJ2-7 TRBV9 ASSGAGGSYEQY
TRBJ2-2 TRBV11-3 ASSFGLAGGYPAGELF
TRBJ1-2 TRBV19 ASTPVRGYT
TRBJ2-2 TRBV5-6 ASSFGTGNTGELF
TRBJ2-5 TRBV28 ASRFRQLDQETQY
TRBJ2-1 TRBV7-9 ASSPNSGRAFNEQF
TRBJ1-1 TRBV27 ASSSLGPLNTEAF
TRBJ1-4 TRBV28 ASSFTGPGEKLF
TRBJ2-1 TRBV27 ASSLSRGPYNEQF
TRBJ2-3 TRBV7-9 ASSPGVQGSTDTQY
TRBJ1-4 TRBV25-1 ASGDSRDGLLF
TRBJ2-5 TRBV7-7 ASSLEFSGGRGTQY
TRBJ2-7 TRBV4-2 ASSQDGTSGLSYSYEQY
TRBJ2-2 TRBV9 ASRLTGRDTGELF